The present TCR beta chain was sequenced within a study of T cell changes during pregnancy in multiple sclerosis. Here immunoSEQ multiplex PCR was the method, and the copy in TCRdb shows in-frame clones only, minus some. The table lists 85,000 to 100,000 clones, 75% to 95% of them singletons, with 0.9% to 0.95% in the top ten. The CDR3 spans 14 residues. CDR1 is SGHNT and CDR2 is YYREEE in the germline V gene (reference sequence). Trimming took 4 bases from V and 6 from J, leaving 17 bases between them. The rearrangement links TRBV5-4 to TRBJ2-7, with D maybe TRBD1 (5 bases). The material was peripheral blood, obtained before pregnancy. This TCR was sampled from a female donor with multiple sclerosis, enrolled in a pregnancy study. The CDR3 DNA follows: TGTGCCAGCAGCGCGCTGGCCAGGGCAGGCGAGCAGTACTTC. Its protein product is CASSALARAGEQYF.